Below, 31 T cell receptor beta chains from the same sample are listed, as sequenced in a study of beta chain features in type 1 diabetes. Investigators reverse transcribed all isolated RNA, so they sequenced expressed TCRB transcripts. TCRdb's copy holds only in-frame clones and misses some; the assay was immunoSEQ multiplex PCR. The sample lists under 90,000 clones, roughly 31% seen once, with 0.45% in the top ten. The sample taken for sequencing was stem cell memory CD4+ T cells from blood. The receptors derive from a young woman in good health.

The chain links TRBV2 to TRBJ2-2; D might be TRBD2 (5 bases). Germline V gives CDR1 SNHLY, CDR2 FYNNEI. V lost 5 bases and J lost 1, with 8 bases in between. The CDR3 has 14 residues. CDR3 loop: CASSREMNTGELFF. The DNA of the CDR3 is TGTGCCAGCAGTCGGGAAATGAACACCGGGGAGCTGTTTTTT.

V usage is TRBV30 and J usage is TRBJ2-5; no clear D. The germline CDR1 and CDR2 sequences are GTSNPN and SVGIG (reference sequence). CDR3 size: 11 residues. Between the trimmed V and J ends, which lost 4 bases and 5 bases, there was a span of 8 bases. The CDR3 reads CAWTLRETQYF. CDR3 DNA: TGTGCCTGGACCCTTCGGGAGACCCAGTACTTC.

On this clone itself: Other DNA sequences in this specimen translate into the identical CDR3. The J gene is TRBJ2-7, the V gene TRBV6-5; possible D gene TRBD2, 6 bases. The germline gives CDR1 MNHEY, CDR2 SVGAGI. The CDR3 is 15 residues long. V was cut by 0 bases and J by 3 bases, with 12 bases left in between. The CDR3 loop is CASSYSRLGDYEQYF. As DNA, the CDR3 is TGTGCCAGCAGTTACTCGAGACTAGGGGACTACGAGCAGTACTTC.

The genes are TRBV10-3 and TRBJ1-2; D not resolved. From germline, CDR1 is ENHRY and CDR2 SYGVKD. Deletions cut 3 bases from V and 6 bases from J, with 14 bases between. The CDR3 contains 14 residues. The DNA of the CDR3 is TGTGCCATCAGTGATGGAAGATCGACTAATGGCTACACCTTC. This sequence encodes CAISDGRSTNGYTF.

V usage is TRBV5-1 and J usage is TRBJ2-7; 11 nucleotides agree with TRBD2. The CDR3 runs 15 residues. CDR1 is SGHRS and CDR2 is YFSETQ in the germline V gene. V was pared by 0 bases and J by 4 bases, with 3 bases of the junction left unmatched. CDR3 protein: CASSLASGGLYEQYF. CDR3 coding DNA: TGCGCCAGCAGCTTGGCTAGCGGGGGGCTGTACGAGCAGTACTTC.

The chain combines TRBV6-5 with TRBJ2-6, with 7 bases aligning to TRBD2. Germline V gene lookup returns CDR1 MNHEY and CDR2 SVGAGI. V lost 7 bases and J lost 3; bases outside the gene matches: 3. The CDR3 length is 14 residues. The CDR3 DNA reads as TGTGCCAGCATCCGGGAGGATGGGGCCAACGTCCTGACTTTC. This translates into CASIREDGANVLTF.

This rearrangement joins TRBV19 to TRBJ2-3; TRBD2 might be the D (5 bases). Germline V gene lookup returns CDR1 LNHDA and CDR2 SQIVND (reference sequence). This CDR3 has 13 amino acids. Deletions cut 6 bases from V and 3 bases from J, with 10 bases between. CDR3 coding DNA: TGTGCCAGTAGCCTCTCGGGAACAGATACGCAGTATTTT. Translating it yields CASSLSGTDTQYF.

V and J are TRBV7-2 and TRBJ2-2; D is ambiguous. The V end lost 7 bases, the J end lost 0 bases, and 12 bases lay between the germline ends. Germline assignment: CDR1 SGHTA and CDR2 FQGNSA. This CDR3 contains 15 residues. CDR3 nucleotides: TGTGCCAGCACCCCAAGCCCGACGAACACCGGGGAGCTGTTTTTT. This translates into CASTPSPTNTGELFF.

The chain combines TRBV5-1 with TRBJ2-6; 11 nucleotides match TRBD1. The length of the CDR3 is 18 residues. Looked up from germline, CDR1 is SGHRS and CDR2 is YFSETQ. Germline trimming cut 4 bases from V and 1 base from J; bases unmatched to any gene: 7. DNA of the CDR3: TGCGCCAGCAGCCCACGGGGGGACAGGGGGTCTGGGGCCAACGTCCTGACTTTC. Protein: CASSPRGDRGSGANVLTF.

The CDR3 nucleotides read TGTGCCAGCAGCTTCAGCGGGAGCGGGTATACGCAGTATTTT. It specifies CASSFSGSGYTQYF. The chain employs TRBV11-3 and TRBJ2-3; 8 bases are shared with TRBD2. Germline CDR1 SGHNT, CDR2 YENEEA. V dropped 3 bases and J dropped 7; count of bases not matched to a gene: 6. CDR3 length: 14 amino acids.

V gene TRBV18 combines with J gene TRBJ2-7, with D unresolved. Germline CDR1 KGHSH, CDR2 LQKENI. Between the trimmed V and J ends, which lost 3 bases and 5 bases, there was a span of 11 bases. The CDR3 is 13 amino acids. CDR3 protein: CASSPSSGNEQYF. CDR3 nucleotides: TGTGCCAGCTCACCGTCGTCAGGTAACGAGCAGTACTTC.

Only a few counts were recorded for this clone. The rearrangement links TRBV2 to TRBJ2-2, with 9 bases that match TRBD2. This CDR3 region has 16 residues. CDR1 and CDR2 from the germline V gene are SNHLY and FYNNEI. With 1 base clipped from V and 0 bases from J, the junction kept 0 bases outside the gene matches. CDR3 sequence: CASSEERGANTGELFF. In DNA, the CDR3 is TGTGCCAGCAGTGAAGAGCGGGGGGCGAACACCGGGGAGCTGTTTTTT. Drawing the rest from reference TRBV2 and TRBJ2-2, the complete variable domain is EPEVTQTPSHQVTQMGQEVILRCVPISNHLYFYWYRQILGQKVEFLVSFYNNEISEKSEIFDDQFSVERPDGSNFTLKIRSTKLEDSAMYFCASSEERGANTGELFFGEGSRLTVL.

This clone was seen more than once but under ten times. The J gene is TRBJ2-2, the V gene TRBV9; D uncertain. The V end lost 0 bases, the J end lost 7 bases, and 7 bases lay between the germline ends. The CDR3 is made up of 13 amino acids. Germline lookup yields CDR1 SGDLS and CDR2 YYNGEE. In DNA form, the CDR3 reads TGTGCCAGCAGCGTAGATCCGGTCGGGGAGCTGTTTTTT. Translated: CASSVDPVGELFF.

The DNA of the CDR3 is TGTGCCAGCAGAGCCGGGGCGGGAATCGGCACAGATACGCAGTATTTT. Amino acid sequence: CASRAGAGIGTDTQYF. The chain uses TRBV2 and TRBJ2-3; D might be TRBD2 (6 bases). The CDR3 has 16 amino acids. The germline V gene has CDR1 SNHLY and CDR2 FYNNEI. Trimming removed 6 bases at V and 1 base at J, with 17 bases between.

This chain connects TRBV2 to TRBJ2-7; TRBD2 is a possible D gene (7 bases). V was clipped by 1 base and J by 4 bases, with 26 bases between them. CDR3 length: 19 amino acids. Germline CDR1 and CDR2: SNHLY and FYNNEI. CDR3: CASSEDGARGRGSTYEQYF. The DNA of the CDR3 is TGTGCCAGCAGTGAAGATGGGGCTAGAGGGAGGGGGTCGACATACGAGCAGTACTTC.

The table lists this clone with a few counts. At one of its ends the junction is not consistent with the germline gene, which may arise from a read error. This chain joins TRBV18 and TRBJ2-4; D is possibly TRBD1 (5 bases). The CDR3 covers 13 residues. Germline V CDR1 and CDR2: KGHSH, LQKENI. CDR3 DNA: TGTGCCAGCTCGGAGACAGCCCAAAACATTCAGTACTTC. Its translation is CASSETAQNIQYF.

This chain links TRBV30 with TRBJ2-2, with TRBD2 matching over 9 bases. The CDR3 loop spans 13 amino acids. Germline values: CDR1 GTSNPN, CDR2 SVGIG (reference sequence). Here the CDR3 reads CAIAGANTGELFF. CDR3 coding DNA: TGTGCGATAGCGGGAGCTAACACCGGGGAGCTGTTTTTT.

The chain links TRBV11-3 to TRBJ2-1; D unclear. This CDR3 spans 14 amino acids. Trimming pared 0 bases from V and 7 bases from J, leaving 10 bases between. Germline loops: CDR1 SGHNT, CDR2 YENEEA. DNA of the CDR3: TGTGCCAGCAGCTTAGATAGTAGATGGAATGAGCAGTTCTTC. As protein: CASSLDSRWNEQFF.

The chain employs TRBV2 and TRBJ2-1; 7 nucleotides align to TRBD2. The J segment lost 8 bases and the V segment lost 2 bases, leaving 12 bases of the junction unmatched. The CDR3 is 16 residues long. The V gene's germline CDR1 is SNHLY and CDR2 FYNNEI. CDR3 nucleotides: TGTGCCAGCAGTGAAATTGGGGGAGGGCCCTCTGATGAGCAGTTCTTC. It translates to CASSEIGGGPSDEQFF.

The rearrangement joins TRBV18 to TRBJ2-3; no definite D call. The CDR3 loop spans 13 amino acids. Trimming took 1 base from V and 5 from J, leaving 7 bases between them. Germline CDR1 reads KGHSH; CDR2 reads LQKENI. The CDR3 reads CASSPRPVDTQYF. The CDR3 nucleotides are TGTGCCAGCTCACCACGCCCGGTAGATACGCAGTATTTT.

The gene calls are TRBV28 and TRBJ2-5, with 8 bases aligning to TRBD1. The CDR3 runs 13 residues. V was clipped by 6 bases and J by 5 bases; unmatched bases: 5. Per the germline V gene, CDR1 is MDHEN and CDR2 is SYDVKM. CDR3 DNA: TGTGCCAGCAGGACACAGGGGGTTGAGACCCAGTACTTC. The encoded protein is CASRTQGVETQYF.

The rearrangement uses TRBV12-1 and TRBJ1-4; TRBD1 reflects the table's D call only, with no check against the DNA. TRBV12-1 is shown as a pseudogene. This CDR3 is built from 15 residues. The CDR3 is CASSCGQTTNEKLFF. CDR3 sequence (DNA): TGTGCCAGCAGCTGCGGACAGACAACTAATGAAAAACTGTTTTTT.

This clone was seen a handful of times. The CDR3: CASSSPGQLGYTF. The CDR3 nucleotides are TGTGCCAGCAGTTCCCCAGGACAGCTGGGCTACACCTTC. The chain uses TRBV27 and TRBJ1-2; weak D call: TRBD1 (6 bases). Trimming stripped 4 bases from V and 8 bases from J, with 14 bases between. Germline CDR1 reads MNHEY; CDR2 reads SMNVEV (reference sequence). This CDR3 region has 13 residues.

The rearrangement links TRBV4-1 to TRBJ2-3; the D is unclear. CDR3 length: 15 amino acids. Per the germline V gene, CDR1 is MGHRA and CDR2 is YSYEKL. V lost 0 bases to trimming and J lost 7 bases, with 14 bases between them. The CDR3 DNA reads as TGCGCCAGCAGCCAAGAAATATATGGTAGAAATACGCAGTATTTT. It specifies CASSQEIYGRNTQYF.

This clone was seen a handful of times. The chain recombines TRBV7-9 with TRBJ1-4, with 8 nucleotides matching TRBD1. The CDR3 covers 16 residues. CDR1 SEHNR and CDR2 FQNEAQ come from the germline V gene (reference sequence). Germline trimming cut 5 bases from V and 3 bases from J; bases unmatched to any gene: 8. CDR3: CASSRTGTGPNEKLFF. Here the CDR3 DNA reads TGTGCCAGCAGCCGAACTGGGACAGGTCCTAATGAAAAACTGTTTTTT. The full variable domain, with the rest looked up from reference TRBV7-9 and TRBJ1-4, is DTGVSQNPRHKITKRGQNVTFRCDPISEHNRLYWYRQTLGQGPEFLTYFQNEAQLEKSRLLSDRFSAERPKGSFSTLEIQRTEQGDSAMYLCASSRTGTGPNEKLFFGSGTQLSVL.

This clone was found a few times. The J gene is TRBJ2-7, the V gene TRBV7-2; maybe TRBD2 (6 bases). CDR3 size: 14 residues. The germline gives CDR1 SGHTA, CDR2 FQGNSA. Between the trimmed V and J ends, which lost 6 bases and 7 bases, there was a span of 19 bases. The CDR3 nucleotides are TGTGCCAGCAGTCAAAGCATTGGCGCGGGGGAGCAGTACTTC. Translating gives CASSQSIGAGEQYF. Looking up the rest from reference TRBV7-2 and TRBJ2-7 gives the full variable domain: GAGVSQSPSNKVTEKGKDVELRCDPISGHTALYWYRQSLGQGLEFLIYFQGNSAPDKSGLPSDRFSAERTGGSVSTLTIQRTQQEDSAVYLCASSQSIGAGEQYFGPGTRLTVT.

This rearrangement joins TRBV5-6 to TRBJ1-2, with D possibly being TRBD1 (6 bases). Trimming cost V 0 bases and J 3 bases, with 6 bases left between them. The V gene's germline CDR1 is SGHDT and CDR2 YYEEEE. The CDR3 sequence is 13 residues long. The CDR3 sequence: CASSLGQDYGYTF. The CDR3 DNA sequence: TGTGCCAGCAGCTTGGGACAGGACTATGGCTACACCTTC.

V usage is TRBV14 and J usage is TRBJ2-3, with 11 bases matching TRBD2. The germline CDR1 and CDR2 sequences are SGHDN and FVKESK. The V segment lost 2 bases and the J segment 4 bases; nucleotides outside the gene matches: 17. The CDR3 loop spans 20 amino acids. The CDR3 loop reads CASSQPGTEHSGRAPDTQYF. The DNA for the CDR3 is TGTGCCAGCAGCCAACCCGGGACAGAACATAGCGGGAGGGCCCCAGATACGCAGTATTTT. The entire variable domain, with the rest obtained from reference TRBV14 and TRBJ2-3, is as follows: EAGVTQFPSHSVIEKGQTVTLRCDPISGHDNLYWYRRVMGKEIKFLLHFVKESKQDESGMPNNRFLAERTGGTYSTLKVQPAELEDSGVYFCASSQPGTEHSGRAPDTQYFGPGTRLTVL.

V is TRBV19 and J is TRBJ2-3; 10 bases are a match to TRBD2. The CDR3 runs 15 residues. The J segment lost 0 bases and the V segment lost 8 bases, leaving 5 bases of the junction unmatched. Germline V gene sequence: CDR1 LNHDA, CDR2 SQIVND (reference sequence). CDR3 protein: CASSSLAGSTDTQYF. The CDR3 bases are TGTGCCAGTTCTTCACTAGCGGGAAGCACAGATACGCAGTATTTT.

This sequence joins TRBV6-6 and TRBJ2-7; D might be TRBD1 (6 bases). The germline V gene encodes CDR1 MNHNY and CDR2 SVGAGI (reference sequence). V was shortened by 4 bases and J by 3 bases, with 16 bases between the two germline ends. The CDR3 length is 15 residues. The CDR3 region has the DNA TGTGCCAGCAGTTCCTCATCCAGGGGAATCTACGAGCAGTACTTC. Its translation: CASSSSSRGIYEQYF.

This clone was detected a few times. The chain recombines TRBV19 with TRBJ2-7; D may be TRBD2 (6 bases). V was cut by 3 bases and J by 3 bases, with 12 bases left in between. The CDR3 is 14 amino acids. Germline V gene lookup returns CDR1 LNHDA and CDR2 SQIVND (reference sequence). CDR3 sequence: CASSIGGLLYEQYF. CDR3 bases: TGTGCCAGTAGTATCGGAGGGCTCCTCTACGAGCAGTACTTC.